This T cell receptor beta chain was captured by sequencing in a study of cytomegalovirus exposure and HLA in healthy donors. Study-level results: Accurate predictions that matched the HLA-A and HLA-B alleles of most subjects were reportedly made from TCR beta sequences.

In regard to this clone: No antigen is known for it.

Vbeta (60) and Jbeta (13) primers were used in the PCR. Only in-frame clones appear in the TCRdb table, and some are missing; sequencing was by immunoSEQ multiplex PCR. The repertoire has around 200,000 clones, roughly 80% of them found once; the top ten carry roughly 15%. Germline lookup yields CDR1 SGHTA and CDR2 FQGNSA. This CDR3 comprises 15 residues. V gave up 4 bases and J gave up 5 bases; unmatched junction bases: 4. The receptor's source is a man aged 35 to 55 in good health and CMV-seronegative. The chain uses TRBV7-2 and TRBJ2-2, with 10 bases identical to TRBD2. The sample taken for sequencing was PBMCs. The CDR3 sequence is CASSSGLARTGELFF. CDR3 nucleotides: TGTGCCAGCAGCTCGGGACTAGCGAGGACCGGGGAGCTGTTTTTT.